The rows below give T cell receptor beta chains drawn from one sample of a study of T cell repertoires in cytomegalovirus infection. No antigen has been identified for these receptors. TCRdb used MiXCR to reprocess the reads, holding one entry per CDR3 protein. The repertoire holds 380,000 or so distinct CDR3 sequences, with roughly 34% as singletons. This specimen consisted of cultured PBMCs, obtained from culture after CMV antigen stimulation. The origin of the receptors is a human donor in good health (CMV status not recorded). Some clones in this sample may be carry-over from other donors' samples. CDR3s include the opening cysteine and the closing phenylalanine or tryptophan.

v_call: TRBV4-3
j_call: TRBJ2-1
cdr3_length: 17
cdr3_aa: CASSQDRGSSSYNEQFF

v_call: TRBV7-2
j_call: TRBJ1-5
cdr3_length: 15
cdr3_aa: CASSLVSSEDQPQHF

v_call: TRBV19
j_call: TRBJ2-1
cdr3_length: 13
cdr3_aa: CASSRFISNEQFF

v_call: TRBV7-2
j_call: TRBJ2-7
cdr3_length: 12
cdr3_aa: CAGTPDGYEQYF

v_call: TRBV12-3/TRBV12-4
j_call: TRBJ2-1
cdr3_length: 17
cdr3_aa: CASSFWLAGGPAYEQFF

v_call: TRBV19
j_call: TRBJ2-1
cdr3_length: 16
cdr3_aa: CASSDFQGGAYNEQFF

v_call: TRBV11-3
j_call: TRBJ2-3
cdr3_length: 14
cdr3_aa: CASSLESGPDTQYF

v_call: TRBV7-6
j_call: TRBJ1-1
cdr3_length: 15
cdr3_aa: CASRPAHTGDTEAFF

v_call: TRBV7-9
j_call: TRBJ2-5
cdr3_length: 17
cdr3_aa: CASSLEGRSGRAETQYF

v_call: TRBV6-2/TRBV6-3
j_call: TRBJ1-2
cdr3_length: 16
cdr3_aa: CASRTLRWEANYGYTF

v_call: TRBV6-8
j_call: TRBJ2-1
cdr3_length: 13
cdr3_aa: CASTGETYNEQFF

v_call: TRBV7-9
j_call: TRBJ2-5
cdr3_length: 16
cdr3_aa: CASSLRTGQGRETQYF

v_call: TRBV24-1
j_call: TRBJ2-5
cdr3_length: 19
cdr3_aa: CATSDLATGTSGKGETQYF

v_call: TRBV4-1
j_call: TRBJ2-6
cdr3_length: 19
cdr3_aa: CASSEGGAVSFSGANVLTF

v_call: TRBV5-4
j_call: TRBJ2-1
cdr3_length: 19
cdr3_aa: CASSFGHPGSGSGYNEQFF

v_call: TRBV18
j_call: TRBJ2-5
cdr3_length: 23
cdr3_aa: CASSPPIWGSGLAALLGQETQYF

v_call: TRBV12-3/TRBV12-4
j_call: TRBJ2-3
cdr3_length: 14
cdr3_aa: CASRPGLASDTQYF

v_call: TRBV19
j_call: TRBJ2-7
cdr3_length: 16
cdr3_aa: CASSTIRDRGSYEQYF

v_call: TRBV10-3
j_call: TRBJ1-2
cdr3_length: 15
cdr3_aa: CAITDRRQGVEGYTF

v_call: TRBV20-1
j_call: TRBJ2-1
cdr3_length: 13
cdr3_aa: CSASNWRADEQFF

v_call: TRBV27
j_call: TRBJ2-3
cdr3_length: 15
cdr3_aa: CASTRTSDGPDTQYF

v_call: TRBV12-3/TRBV12-4
j_call: TRBJ1-2
cdr3_length: 16
cdr3_aa: CASSFGGQGGNYGYTF

v_call: TRBV6-1
j_call: TRBJ2-4
cdr3_length: 16
cdr3_aa: CASSKRPPQVSGIQYF

v_call: TRBV20-1
j_call: TRBJ2-1
cdr3_length: 15
cdr3_aa: CSARASGRFYNEQFF

v_call: TRBV12-3/TRBV12-4
j_call: TRBJ2-5
cdr3_length: 16
cdr3_aa: CASSSGLAGNQETQYF

v_call: TRBV6-2/TRBV6-3
j_call: TRBJ2-1
cdr3_length: 15
cdr3_aa: CASSSPTILVHEQFF

v_call: TRBV7-2
j_call: TRBJ2-7
cdr3_length: 14
cdr3_aa: CASSKDRGPYEQYF

v_call: TRBV7-2
j_call: TRBJ2-7
cdr3_length: 14
cdr3_aa: CASSFRDEAYEQYF

v_call: TRBV10-3
j_call: TRBJ1-3
cdr3_length: 14
cdr3_aa: CAISGGLGGNTIYF

v_call: TRBV9
j_call: TRBJ2-7
cdr3_length: 14
cdr3_aa: CASSVDGSRYEQYF

v_call: TRBV29-1
j_call: TRBJ2-2
cdr3_length: 16
cdr3_aa: CSVEGRGGVHTGEVFF

v_call: TRBV27
j_call: TRBJ2-5
cdr3_length: 14
cdr3_aa: CASSSSGPGETQYF

v_call: TRBV6-5
j_call: TRBJ1-5
cdr3_length: 17
cdr3_aa: CASSHGPPTASNQPQHF

v_call: TRBV7-2
j_call: TRBJ2-7
cdr3_length: 17
cdr3_aa: CASSLAGTSGYSYEQYF

v_call: TRBV29-1
j_call: TRBJ2-7
cdr3_length: 11
cdr3_aa: CSVWDPYEQYF

v_call: TRBV7-2
j_call: TRBJ1-1
cdr3_length: 14
cdr3_aa: CASSRQAGGAEAFF